The clone carrying this TCR beta chain was recorded once. The entry originates in a study of shared clonotypes between healthy human individuals. The CDR3 is 11 amino acids. V lost 5 bases to trimming and J lost 3 bases, with 8 bases between them. Germline V gene sequence: CDR1 DFQATT, CDR2 SNEGSKA (reference sequence). TCRdb's copy holds only in-frame clones and misses some; the assay was immunoSEQ multiplex PCR. The sample yields roughly 1,000,000 clones, roughly 74% seen once. This rearrangement joins TRBV20-1 to TRBJ2-7; D gene ambiguous. This clonotype was sampled from a young man in good health. Some clones in this sample may be carry-over from other donors' samples. The sequenced sample consisted of memory CD4+ T cells from PBMCs. The subset here: CD45RA-negative fraction. Written as DNA, the CDR3 is TGCAGTGCTCCCGGAGACTACGAGCAGTACTTC. The encoded protein is CSAPGDYEQYF.